This T cell receptor (beta chain) derives from a study of Tregs in tolerant kidney transplant recipients (dated by TCRdb to the late 2010s). The study in broad terms: The transplants used related donors along with nonmyeloablative bone marrow transplantation, and in the human trials mixed chimerism was transient. The study used TCRbeta sequencing to identify donor-specific regulatory T cells before combined kidney and bone marrow transplantation, then tracked those cells after transplant. The research as a whole found: Although technical replication error seemed to be minimal, the question of biological reproducibility was not addressed directly. Donor-specific Treg expansion exceeded global Treg expansion in tolerant patients, suggesting antigen-driven rather than nonspecific expansion. Because the study included only a small number of patients, the results must be confirmed in larger populations and under other immunosuppression protocols. For some patients the PCR primers changed over time, which made it impossible to compare the samples from those patients at the nucleotide level. Expanding Tregs with activated donor B cells appeared to identify the most biologically relevant and donor-specific TCRbeta repertoire.

In light of the paper, this sample's time point label describes: blood sample drawn before combined kidney and bone marrow transplant. Unstimulated Tregs (CD4+CD25+CD127-), CD4+ non-Tregs (CD4+CD25-), CD4 and CD8 cells were FACS-sorted from thawed PBMCs. Patients were several combined kidney and bone marrow transplant recipients from the ITN036ST trial, and only these trial subjects had samples available. Healthy control blood was processed to PBMCs with a Ficoll density gradient and then cryopreserved, whereas patient PBMCs were collected both before and after transplant. As concerns this clone: Its specific antigen is unknown. It has no much larger one-base neighbor in the sample; base qualities were not kept.

For TCRbeta CDR3 sequencing, genomic DNA was extracted from sorted cells using the QIAGEN DNeasy Blood and Tissue Kit. Through immunoSEQ, high-throughput TCRbeta CDR3 sequencing was done commercially, including PCR amplification with internal controls and bias correction. Concerning the study's data processing: Unique productive TCRbeta sequences were defined by CDR3 nucleotide sequence where primers matched, and otherwise by CDR3 amino acid sequence together with Vbeta and Jbeta genes. Sorting error was corrected by removing sequences shared between sorted populations at a frequency ratio of 2:1 or less, and the remaining shared sequences were assigned to the higher population. Donor-reactive sequences were defined as at least 5-fold expanded in CFSE-low cells versus unstimulated cells, with frequency of at least 0.01% in CFSE-low cells. Jensen-Shannon divergence, calculated on the top 100 TCRbeta sequences ranked by frequency, was used to quantify repertoire divergence. For any sample with multiple sequencing runs, sorting error was corrected in each run separately before the runs were pooled. In its TCRdb copy, this immuneACCESS table keeps in-frame sequences only and misses some clones. Where compared with another copy, unresolved V genes explain less than half of these, and the others have no known cause. The V and J calls and clone size were taken over from that table, and D and trimming were inferred from the DNA. The sample has under 85,000 clones on record, around nine tenths of them singletons. Around 0.38% of the sample is taken by the ten largest.

Relative to germline, V is missing 5 bases and J is missing 5 bases, with 7 bases of the junction outside any gene match. The germline V gene (reference sequence) supplies CDR1 MNHEY and CDR2 SMNVEV. CDR3 length: 15 amino acids, cysteine to phenylalanine. Solely the CDR3 DNA is kept, with 45 bases framed from the first base. The specimen comprised CD4+ T cells from blood, sampled before the transplant. The rearrangement combines TRBV27 with TRBJ1-5, with 9 bases in between that match TRBD1. The origin of this receptor is a human donor who received a combined kidney and bone marrow transplant. The base sequence is TGTGCCAGCAGTAAACAGGGGGCGAGAGATCAGCCCCAGCATTTT. Its product reads: CASSKQGARDQPQHF.